This T cell receptor beta chain came from a study of patients and donors after allogeneic stem cell transplantation (dated by TCRdb to 2018 to 2021). This clonotype was seen only a few times. The target of this receptor is not known. Per-base quality was not reported, and no clone a single base away is much larger than it. The library was prepared using RT-PCR. The reads were generated on a NextSeq 550. Using fastp trimming at Q25 and MiXCR clonotype assembly, TCRdb reanalyzed the public sequencing data and kept in-frame beta chains. Rows with one shared CDR3 protein collapse into an entry with the most common genes and DNA. Across this sample there are about 960,000 distinct CDR3 sequences, with about 20% seen only once. Jointly, the top ten make up 6% of the sample. For CDR1 and CDR2, the germline V gene lists SGHRS and YFSETQ. From cysteine to phenylalanine, the CDR3 is 12 amino acids long. The CDR3 DNA has 36 bases and is translated from base 1. Trimming takes 6 bases from V and 6 bases from J, and the germline ends sit 12 bases apart.

The receptor chain draws on TRBV5-1 and TRBJ1-2, with a weak D call of TRBD1 (6 bases match). The specimen sequenced was blood, either unsorted or a sorted T cell fraction (not recorded which). The source of this sequence is a human donor who was either an allogeneic HSCT recipient or a stem cell or donor lymphocyte infusion donor (not recorded which). It is not recorded whose cells these are; they may come from a transplant donor. The DNA sequence follows: TGCGCCAGCACCCAGGGGCTCGATGGCTACACCTTC. Translated, this is CASTQGLDGYTF.